Below are 23 T cell receptor beta chains sequenced from a single sample in a study of cytomegalovirus exposure and HLA in healthy donors. A multiplex PCR was run with 60 Vbeta primers and 13 Jbeta primers. Assay used: immunoSEQ multiplex PCR; TCRdb lists only in-frame clones, some missing. The repertoire shows about 130,000 clones; the top ten hold approximately 1.6%. Sequenced: PBMCs. The origin of the receptors is a woman between 40 and 50 years old in good health and CMV-seropositive.

The rearrangement joins TRBV2 to TRBJ2-2; D perhaps matches TRBD1 (6 bases). Between the trimmed V and J ends, which lost 8 bases and 2 bases, there was a span of 12 bases. This CDR3 has 14 residues. CDR1 and CDR2 from the germline V gene are SNHLY and FYNNEI. The CDR3 spells CASHRVSNTGELFF. As DNA, the CDR3 is TGTGCCAGCCACAGGGTTTCAAACACCGGGGAGCTGTTTTTT. The complete variable domain, with remaining parts taken from reference TRBV2 and TRBJ2-2, reads EPEVTQTPSHQVTQMGQEVILRCVPISNHLYFYWYRQILGQKVEFLVSFYNNEISEKSEIFDDQFSVERPDGSNFTLKIRSTKLEDSAMYFCASHRVSNTGELFFGEGSRLTVL.

The rearrangement joins TRBV7-2 to TRBJ1-4, with 7 positions matching TRBD1. The junction had 6 bases not matched to a gene; V was cut back by 1 base and J by 10 bases. The CDR3 consists of 14 residues. Germline CDR1 is SGHTA and CDR2 is FQGNSA. The CDR3 sequence: CASSLEGAGGKLFF. DNA for the CDR3: TGTGCCAGCAGCTTAGAGGGGGCAGGGGGAAAACTGTTTTTT.

The V call is TRBV5-1, the J call TRBJ1-5, with a tentative D call TRBD1 (6 bases). Looked up from germline, CDR1 is SGHRS and CDR2 is YFSETQ. CDR3 length equals 15 residues. The V end lost 1 base, the J end lost 8 bases, and 16 bases lay between the germline ends. The CDR3 nucleotides are TGCGCCAGCAGCTTGTCTCCAAGGTCAGGGGAGCCCCAGCATTTT. It translates to CASSLSPRSGEPQHF.

V gene TRBV28 combines with J gene TRBJ1-2; D is uncertain. This CDR3 comprises 13 residues. CDR1 and CDR2 from the germline V gene are MDHEN and SYDVKM. Trimming took 3 bases from V and 0 from J, leaving 5 bases between them. In nucleotides, the CDR3 is TGTGCCAGCAGTTTGGCAGCTAACTATGGCTACACCTTC. As protein: CASSLAANYGYTF.

This chain connects TRBV11-3 to TRBJ1-1; D unclear. The CDR3 totals 13 residues. Trimming took 5 bases from V and 0 from J, leaving 7 bases between them. Looked up from germline, CDR1 is SGHNT and CDR2 is YENEEA. CDR3 in amino acids: CASSNGVNTEAFF. DNA of the CDR3: TGTGCCAGCAGCAACGGGGTGAACACTGAAGCTTTCTTT. The variable domain in full, completed from reference TRBV11-3 and TRBJ1-1, reads EAGVVQSPRYKIIEKKQPVAFWCNPISGHNTLYWYLQNLGQGPELLIRYENEEAVDDSQLPKDRFSAERLKGVDSTLKIQPAELGDSAVYLCASSNGVNTEAFFGQGTRLTVV.

The chain uses TRBV7-9 and TRBJ1-1; perhaps TRBD1 as D (5 bases). The germline gives CDR1 SEHNR, CDR2 FQNEAQ (reference sequence). V was pared by 6 bases and J by 1 base, with 9 bases between. This CDR3 region has 13 residues. The chain's CDR3 is CASSRGGNTEAFF. Here the CDR3 DNA reads TGTGCCAGCAGTCGGGGGGGGAACACTGAAGCTTTCTTT.

The CDR3 reads CASSAPGGNQPQHF. The CDR3 DNA sequence: TGTGCCAGCAGTGCCCCAGGAGGAAATCAGCCCCAGCATTTT. The rearrangement uses TRBV28 and TRBJ1-5; D is unresolved. Germline assignment: CDR1 MDHEN and CDR2 SYDVKM. V was clipped by 5 bases and J by 4 bases, with 12 bases between them. This CDR3 spans 14 amino acids.

This sequence joins TRBV18 and TRBJ1-1, with 8 bases that match TRBD1. Germline CDR1 reads KGHSH; CDR2 reads LQKENI. V shed 3 bases and J 8 bases; nucleotides not matched to a gene: 8. The CDR3 consists of 14 residues. CDR3 in DNA: TGTGCCAGCTCACCCTTGGGGGGGACAGGAGAAGCTTTCTTT. This sequence encodes CASSPLGGTGEAFF.

The CDR3 region has the DNA TGCAGCGTGGGGACAGTAAGGGAGCAGTTCTTC. Translating it yields CSVGTVREQFF. The chain has TRBV29-1 and TRBJ2-1, with 7 bases that match TRBD1. Germline V gene lookup returns CDR1 SQVTM and CDR2 ANQGSEA. Trimming took 6 bases from V and 10 from J; bases not matched to a gene: 6. The CDR3 runs to 11 residues.

Remarks on this clone: The same CDR3 arises from other DNA sequences in this sample as well. The chain employs TRBV5-1 and TRBJ1-2; D is uncertain. This CDR3 has 13 amino acids. V lost 0 bases and J lost 3, with 6 bases in between. Germline CDR1 is SGHRS and CDR2 is YFSETQ. Here the CDR3 reads CASSLDGDYGYTF. CDR3 coding DNA: TGCGCCAGCAGCTTGGACGGGGACTATGGCTACACCTTC.

The chain employs TRBV7-2 and TRBJ2-3, with 7 positions matching TRBD1. V dropped 6 bases and J dropped 7; count of bases not matched to a gene: 4. The CDR3 sequence is 12 residues long. Germline V CDR1 and CDR2: SGHTA, FQGNSA. The CDR3 spells CASSPDRYTQYF. DNA for the CDR3: TGTGCCAGCAGTCCGGACAGGTATACGCAGTATTTT.

V usage is TRBV28 and J usage is TRBJ2-1, with 10 positions matching TRBD2. The germline V gene has CDR1 MDHEN and CDR2 SYDVKM. V was clipped by 7 bases and J by 7 bases; unmatched bases: 4. This CDR3 region has 13 residues. The DNA of the CDR3 is TGTGCCAGCACTAGCGGGAGTGAAAATGAGCAGTTCTTC. This encodes CASTSGSENEQFF.

The V and J genes are TRBV6-5 and TRBJ1-1; no clear D. Germline V CDR1 and CDR2: MNHEY, SVGAGI. The V end lost 0 bases, the J end lost 0 bases, and 8 bases lay between the germline ends. The CDR3 has 15 residues. CDR3 loop: CASSYSGGLNTEAFF. The CDR3 nucleotides read TGTGCCAGCAGTTACTCAGGAGGGTTGAACACTGAAGCTTTCTTT.

The rearrangement uses TRBV30 and TRBJ2-5; the match to TRBD2 covers 8 bases. The J call may be incorrect, as the DNA end agrees better with TRBJ2-7. This CDR3 is built from 15 residues. Germline V CDR1 and CDR2: GTSNPN, SVGIG (reference sequence). The CDR3 loop is CAWLRREGVPYEQYF. Here the CDR3 DNA reads TGTGCCTGGCTGCGACGGGAGGGCGTGCCCTACGAGCAGTACTTC.

The chain recombines TRBV21-1 with TRBJ2-3; the table's D call, TRBD2, has no DNA check behind it. TRBV21-1 is shown as a pseudogene. The CDR3 spans 17 residues. For the CDR3, the DNA is TGTGCCAGCAGCAAAGAAATACTAGCGGGAGATGCAGATACGCAGTATTTT. As protein: CASSKEILAGDADTQYF.

The rearrangement joins TRBV28 to TRBJ2-1; 13 nucleotides align to TRBD2. V trimming: 7 bases; J trimming: 4 bases; junction bases outside the gene matches: 7. The CDR3 has 16 residues. Germline V gives CDR1 MDHEN, CDR2 SYDVKM. This CDR3 is CASTPGTSGIYNEQFF. Written as DNA, the CDR3 is TGTGCCAGCACCCCCGGGACTAGCGGGATTTACAATGAGCAGTTCTTC.

The chain couples TRBV9 to TRBJ2-5, with D perhaps TRBD1 (5 bases). This CDR3 has 13 amino acids. Trimming removed 4 bases at V and 5 bases at J, with 12 bases between. Germline CDR1 SGDLS, CDR2 YYNGEE. In nucleotides, the CDR3 is TGTGCCAGCAGCTTAAATCCAGGGGAGACCCAGTACTTC. As protein: CASSLNPGETQYF.

The chain recombines TRBV6-1 with TRBJ2-1; D remains unclear. This CDR3 region has 12 residues. The V end lost 8 bases, the J end lost 1 base, and 6 bases lay between the germline ends. The germline CDR1 and CDR2 sequences are MNHNS and SASEGT. In DNA form, the CDR3 reads TGTGCCAGCCGTTTGTCCTACAATGAGCAGTTCTTC. It translates to CASRLSYNEQFF.

The genes are TRBV4-2 and TRBJ2-1; TRBD1 is a possible D gene (5 bases). The CDR3 covers 13 residues. V lost 2 bases and J 12 bases, leaving 14 bases between the germline ends. The germline V gene has CDR1 LGHNA and CDR2 YNFKEQ. In DNA form, the CDR3 reads TGTGCCAGCAGCCAACCTGGGGCGGACCTGCAGTTCTTC. Residues: CASSQPGADLQFF.

The chain joins TRBV28 to TRBJ2-3; D not certain. CDR3 length: 11 amino acids. Deletions cut 10 bases from V and 1 base from J, with 6 bases between. Per the germline V gene, CDR1 is MDHEN and CDR2 is SYDVKM. The CDR3 DNA is TGTGCCACCGGAGGCACAGATACGCAGTATTTT. This gives the protein CATGGTDTQYF.

The genes are TRBV4-1 and TRBJ2-7, with 10 positions matching TRBD1. Germline values: CDR1 MGHRA, CDR2 YSYEKL. Germline trimming cut 1 base from V and 7 bases from J; bases unmatched to any gene: 4. CDR3 size: 14 residues. CDR3 nucleotides: TGCGCCAGCAGCCAAGGACAGGGGGCGGGGGAGCAGTACTTC. It encodes CASSQGQGAGEQYF.

This sequence joins TRBV27 and TRBJ1-6, with 8 bases that match TRBD1. The CDR3 is made up of 16 amino acids. Germline assignment: CDR1 MNHEY and CDR2 SMNVEV (reference sequence). Trimming removed 0 bases from V and 10 bases from J; junction bases left unmatched: 8. The CDR3 is CASSLSPDRVSSPLHF. The CDR3 DNA sequence: TGTGCCAGCAGTTTATCTCCGGACAGGGTCAGCTCACCCCTCCACTTT.

V gene TRBV6-5 combines with J gene TRBJ1-1; 8 bases map to TRBD1. The CDR3 covers 15 residues. In germline, CDR1 is MNHEY, CDR2 SVGAGI. V was clipped by 6 bases and J by 1 base; unmatched bases: 7. The CDR3 sequence: CASRLGQGPNTEAFF. CDR3 in DNA: TGTGCCAGCAGACTCGGACAGGGCCCGAACACTGAAGCTTTCTTT.